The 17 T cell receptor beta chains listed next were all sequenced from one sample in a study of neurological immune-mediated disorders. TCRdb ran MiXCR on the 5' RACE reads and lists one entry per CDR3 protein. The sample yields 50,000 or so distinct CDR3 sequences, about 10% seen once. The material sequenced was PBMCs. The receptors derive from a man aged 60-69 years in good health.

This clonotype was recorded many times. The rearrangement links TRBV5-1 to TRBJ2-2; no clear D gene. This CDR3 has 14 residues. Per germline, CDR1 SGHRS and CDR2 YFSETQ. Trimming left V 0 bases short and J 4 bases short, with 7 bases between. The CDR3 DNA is TGCGCCAGCAGCTTGGAGGAGTTCACCGGGGAGCTGTTTTTT. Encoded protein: CASSLEEFTGELFF.

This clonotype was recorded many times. CDR3 coding DNA: TGCAGCATACGTACGGGGGGCGCGGAGACCCAGTACTTC. Encoded protein: CSIRTGGAETQYF. This rearrangement joins TRBV29-1 to TRBJ2-5, with TRBD2 as a possible D gene (7 bases). Germline lookup yields CDR1 SQVTM and CDR2 ANQGSEA. V lost 8 bases to trimming and J lost 5 bases, with 18 bases between them. This CDR3 has 13 residues.

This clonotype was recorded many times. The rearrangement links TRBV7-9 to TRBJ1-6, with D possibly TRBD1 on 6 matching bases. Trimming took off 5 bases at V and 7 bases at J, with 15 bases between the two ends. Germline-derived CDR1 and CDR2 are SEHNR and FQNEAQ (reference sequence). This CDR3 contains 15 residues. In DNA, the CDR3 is TGTGCCAGCAGCCCATCGGGACATCAAAATTCACCCCTCCACTTT. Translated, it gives CASSPSGHQNSPLHF.

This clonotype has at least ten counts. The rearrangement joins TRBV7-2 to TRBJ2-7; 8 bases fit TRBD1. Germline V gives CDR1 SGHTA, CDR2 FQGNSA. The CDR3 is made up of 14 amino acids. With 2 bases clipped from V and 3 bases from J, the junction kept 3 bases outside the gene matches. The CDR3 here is CASSLPRGRYEQYF. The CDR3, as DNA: TGTGCCAGCAGCTTACCCAGGGGGCGCTACGAGCAGTACTTC.

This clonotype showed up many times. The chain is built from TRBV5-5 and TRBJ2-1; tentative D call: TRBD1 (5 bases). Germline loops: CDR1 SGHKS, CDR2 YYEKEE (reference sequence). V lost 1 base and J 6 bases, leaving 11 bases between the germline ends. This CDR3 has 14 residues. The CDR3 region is CASSLPTALNEQFF. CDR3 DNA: TGTGCCAGCAGCTTGCCGACAGCCCTCAATGAGCAGTTCTTC. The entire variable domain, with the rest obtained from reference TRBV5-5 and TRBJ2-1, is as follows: DAGVTQSPTHLIKTRGQQVTLRCSPISGHKSVSWYQQVLGQGPQFIFQYYEKEERGRGNFPDRFSARQFPNYSSELNVNALLLGDSALYLCASSLPTALNEQFFGPGTRLTVL.

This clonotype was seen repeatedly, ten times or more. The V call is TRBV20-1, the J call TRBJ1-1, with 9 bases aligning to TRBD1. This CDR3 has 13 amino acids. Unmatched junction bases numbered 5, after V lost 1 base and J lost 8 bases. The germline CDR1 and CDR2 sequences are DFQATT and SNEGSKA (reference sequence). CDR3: CSARGTGEREAFF. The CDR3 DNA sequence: TGCAGTGCTAGAGGGACAGGGGAAAGGGAAGCTTTCTTT.

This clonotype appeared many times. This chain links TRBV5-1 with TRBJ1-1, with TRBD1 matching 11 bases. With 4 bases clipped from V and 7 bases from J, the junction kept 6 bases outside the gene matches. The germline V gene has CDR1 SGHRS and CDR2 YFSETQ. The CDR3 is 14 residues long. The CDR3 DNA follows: TGCGCCAGCAGCGGGGGACAGGGGGTGAGTGAAGCTTTCTTT. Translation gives CASSGGQGVSEAFF.

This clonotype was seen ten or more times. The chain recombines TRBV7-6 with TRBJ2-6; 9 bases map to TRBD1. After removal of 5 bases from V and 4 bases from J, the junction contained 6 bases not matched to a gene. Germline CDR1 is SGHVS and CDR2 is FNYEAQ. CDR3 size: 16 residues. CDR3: CASSRTGGAGANVLTF. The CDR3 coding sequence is TGTGCCAGCAGCCGAACAGGGGGCGCCGGGGCCAACGTCCTGACTTTC.

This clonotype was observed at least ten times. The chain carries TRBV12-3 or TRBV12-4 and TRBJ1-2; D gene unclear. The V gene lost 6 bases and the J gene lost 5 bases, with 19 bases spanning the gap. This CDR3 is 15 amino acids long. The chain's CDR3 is CASRPGLSGGYGYTF. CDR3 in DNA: TGTGCCAGCAGACCAGGCCTCTCGGGCGGTTATGGCTACACCTTC.

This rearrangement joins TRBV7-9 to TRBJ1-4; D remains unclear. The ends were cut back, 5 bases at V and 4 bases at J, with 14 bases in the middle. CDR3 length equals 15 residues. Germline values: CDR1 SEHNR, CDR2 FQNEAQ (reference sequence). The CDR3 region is CASSIRTDRNEKLFF. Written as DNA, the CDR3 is TGTGCCAGCAGCATCCGGACGGATCGTAATGAAAAACTGTTTTTT.

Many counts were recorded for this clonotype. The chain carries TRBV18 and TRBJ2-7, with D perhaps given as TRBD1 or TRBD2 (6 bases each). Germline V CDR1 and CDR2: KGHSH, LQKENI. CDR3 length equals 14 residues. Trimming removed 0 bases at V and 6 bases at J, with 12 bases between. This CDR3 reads CASSPPSGAREQYF. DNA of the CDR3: TGTGCCAGCTCACCACCTTCGGGGGCGCGCGAGCAGTACTTC.

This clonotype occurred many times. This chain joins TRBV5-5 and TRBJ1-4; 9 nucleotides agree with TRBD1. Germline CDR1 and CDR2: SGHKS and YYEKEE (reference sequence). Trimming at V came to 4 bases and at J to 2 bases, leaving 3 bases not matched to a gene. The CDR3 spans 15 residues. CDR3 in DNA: TGTGCCAGCAGCACACAGGGGGCTACTAATGAAAAACTGTTTTTT. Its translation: CASSTQGATNEKLFF.

The CDR3 DNA reads as TGTGCCAGTAGTATGCCGACAGGGGCGAGGAACAATGAGCAGTTCTTC. Amino acids: CASSMPTGARNNEQFF. The rearrangement uses TRBV19 and TRBJ2-1; 8 nucleotides agree with TRBD1. CDR1 and CDR2 (germline): LNHDA, SQIVND (reference sequence). This CDR3 is built from 16 residues. V dropped 3 bases and J dropped 5; count of bases not matched to a gene: 9.

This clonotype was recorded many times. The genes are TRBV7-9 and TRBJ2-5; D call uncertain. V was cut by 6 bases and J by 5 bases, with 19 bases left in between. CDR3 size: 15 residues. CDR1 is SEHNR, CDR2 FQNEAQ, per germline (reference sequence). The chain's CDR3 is CASRALDGTRETQYF. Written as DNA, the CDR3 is TGTGCCAGCAGAGCCCTCGATGGCACCAGGGAGACCCAGTACTTC.

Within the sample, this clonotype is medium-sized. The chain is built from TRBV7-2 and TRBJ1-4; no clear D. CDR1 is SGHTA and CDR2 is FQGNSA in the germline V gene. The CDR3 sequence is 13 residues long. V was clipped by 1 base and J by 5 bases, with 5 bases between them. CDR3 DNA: TGTGCCAGCAGCTTAGGTTTAAATGAAAAACTGTTTTTT. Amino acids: CASSLGLNEKLFF.

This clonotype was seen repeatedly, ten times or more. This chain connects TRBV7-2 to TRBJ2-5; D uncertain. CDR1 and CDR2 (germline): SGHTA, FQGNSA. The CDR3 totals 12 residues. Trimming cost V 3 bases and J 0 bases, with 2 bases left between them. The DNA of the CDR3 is TGTGCCAGCAGCTTGTACCAAGAGACCCAGTACTTC. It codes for CASSLYQETQYF.

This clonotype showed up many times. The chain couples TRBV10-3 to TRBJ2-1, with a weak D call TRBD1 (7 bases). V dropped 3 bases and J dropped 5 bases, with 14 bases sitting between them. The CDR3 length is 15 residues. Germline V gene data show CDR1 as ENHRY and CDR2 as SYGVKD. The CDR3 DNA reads TGTGCCATCAGTGAAGGCGGGACAGATGACAATGAGCAGTTCTTC. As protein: CAISEGGTDDNEQFF.